This T cell receptor (beta chain) was documented in a study of brain T cells in children with intractable seizures. Whole-study results and caveats: Patients' HCMV serostatus was unknown; virus specificity rests on CDR3 similarity alone. Pre- and post-surgery blood differed in depth, so pre-surgery absences may be undersampling.

TCRdb's copy holds only in-frame clones and misses some; the assay was immunoSEQ multiplex PCR. The sample yields more than 40,000 clones, about nine tenths seen once. About this clone: Its target is unknown.

Germline V gives CDR1 GTSNPN, CDR2 SVGIG (reference sequence). The CDR3 spans 11 residues. V was shortened by 3 bases and J by 3 bases, with 6 bases between the two germline ends. Sequencing was limited to surgery cases with top T cell transcript signatures in brain tissue. At least one anti-epileptic drug was given before surgery. This chain joins TRBV30 and TRBJ2-7; the D gene is possibly TRBD2 (5 bases). Specimen: peripheral blood, collected at surgery. This receptor was identified in a girl aged 2-10 years with tuberous sclerosis and intractable seizures. CDR3 sequence: CAWSGDYEQYF. As DNA, the CDR3 is TGTGCCTGGAGCGGGGACTACGAGCAGTACTTC.